This T cell receptor beta chain appears in the sequencing data of a study of T-cell memory formation after mild COVID-19. UMIs and sample barcodes were carried by the TCR alpha and TCR beta cDNA libraries that 5'RACE produced using constant-segment primers. TCRdb passed the 5' RACE reads through MiXCR, listing each CDR3 protein once. The table records roughly 450,000 distinct CDR3 sequences, 15% to 20% of them present only once. The CDR3 contains 13 residues. V lost 3 bases and J lost 7; bases outside the gene matches: 5. The germline V gene has CDR1 DFQATT and CDR2 SNEGSKA (reference sequence). The sample was PBMCs or a T cell subset sorted from them (not recorded which). The genes are TRBV20-1 and TRBJ2-7; 11 bases match TRBD1. The source of this sequence is an adult woman who had mild COVID-19 (a few samples of this study predate the infection). Cell type and time point are not known. CDR3 region: CSARDRGQGEQYF. The DNA of the CDR3 is TGCAGTGCTAGGGACAGGGGGCAAGGGGAGCAGTACTTC.